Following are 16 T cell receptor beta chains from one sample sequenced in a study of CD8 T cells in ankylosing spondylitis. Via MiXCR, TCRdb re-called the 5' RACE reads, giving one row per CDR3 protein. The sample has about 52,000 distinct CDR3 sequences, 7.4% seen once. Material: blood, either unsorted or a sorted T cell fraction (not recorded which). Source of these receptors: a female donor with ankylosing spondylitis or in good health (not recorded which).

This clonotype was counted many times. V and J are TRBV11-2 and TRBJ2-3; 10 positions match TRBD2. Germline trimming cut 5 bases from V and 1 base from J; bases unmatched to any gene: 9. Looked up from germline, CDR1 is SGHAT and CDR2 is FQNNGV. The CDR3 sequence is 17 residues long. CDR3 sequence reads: CASSPRLAGAGTDTQYF. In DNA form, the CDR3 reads TGTGCCAGCAGCCCTAGGCTAGCGGGGGCGGGCACAGATACGCAGTATTTT. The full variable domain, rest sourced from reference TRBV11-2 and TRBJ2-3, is EAGVAQSPRYKIIEKRQSVAFWCNPISGHATLYWYQQILGQGPKLLIQFQNNGVVDDSQLPKDRFSAERLKGVDSTLKIQPAKLEDSAVYLCASSPRLAGAGTDTQYFGPGTRLTVL.

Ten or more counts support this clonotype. CDR3 sequence (DNA): TGTGCCAGCAGCCCTACAGGGCGTGAAAAACTGTTTTTT. Translated, it gives CASSPTGREKLFF. This rearrangement joins TRBV11-2 to TRBJ1-4; tentatively, D is TRBD1 (6 bases). This CDR3 has 13 residues. The germline CDR1 and CDR2 sequences are SGHAT and FQNNGV. V was cut by 5 bases and J by 7 bases, with 11 bases left in between.

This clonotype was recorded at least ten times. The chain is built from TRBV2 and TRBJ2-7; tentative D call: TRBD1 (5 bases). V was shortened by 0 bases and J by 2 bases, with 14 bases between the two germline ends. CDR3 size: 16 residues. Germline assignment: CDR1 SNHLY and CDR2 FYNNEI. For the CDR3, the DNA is TGTGCCAGCAGTGAAGCGGGGCCCGAGAATACCTACGAGCAGTACTTC. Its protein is CASSEAGPENTYEQYF. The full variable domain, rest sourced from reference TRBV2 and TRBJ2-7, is EPEVTQTPSHQVTQMGQEVILRCVPISNHLYFYWYRQILGQKVEFLVSFYNNEISEKSEIFDDQFSVERPDGSNFTLKIRSTKLEDSAMYFCASSEAGPENTYEQYFGPGTRLTVT.

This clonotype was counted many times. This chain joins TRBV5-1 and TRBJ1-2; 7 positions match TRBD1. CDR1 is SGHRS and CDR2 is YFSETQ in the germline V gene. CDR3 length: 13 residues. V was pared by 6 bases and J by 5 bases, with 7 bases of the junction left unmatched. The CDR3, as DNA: TGCGCCAGCACTAGGGACAGTCGATATGGCTACACCTTC. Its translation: CASTRDSRYGYTF.

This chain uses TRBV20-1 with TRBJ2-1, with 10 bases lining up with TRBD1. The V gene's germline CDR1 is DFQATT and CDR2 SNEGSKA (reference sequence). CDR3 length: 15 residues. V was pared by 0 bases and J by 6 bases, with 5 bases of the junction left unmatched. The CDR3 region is CSAREGTGDLNEQFF. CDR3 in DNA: TGCAGTGCTAGAGAGGGGACAGGGGACCTCAATGAGCAGTTCTTC.

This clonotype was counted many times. CDR3 protein: CSANPTSGGKNEQFF. The DNA for the CDR3 is TGCAGTGCTAACCCTACTAGCGGGGGGAAGAATGAGCAGTTCTTC. The chain uses TRBV20-1 and TRBJ2-1; 12 bases map to TRBD2. V was pared by 4 bases and J by 7 bases, with 8 bases of the junction left unmatched. The CDR3 is made up of 15 amino acids. The germline V gene encodes CDR1 DFQATT and CDR2 SNEGSKA (reference sequence).

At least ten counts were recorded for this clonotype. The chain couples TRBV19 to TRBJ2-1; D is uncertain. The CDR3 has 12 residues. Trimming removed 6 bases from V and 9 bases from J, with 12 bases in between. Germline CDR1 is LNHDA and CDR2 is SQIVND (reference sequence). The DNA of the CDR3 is TGTGCCAGTAGCCTAGGGATTGCTGAGCAGTTCTTC. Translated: CASSLGIAEQFF.

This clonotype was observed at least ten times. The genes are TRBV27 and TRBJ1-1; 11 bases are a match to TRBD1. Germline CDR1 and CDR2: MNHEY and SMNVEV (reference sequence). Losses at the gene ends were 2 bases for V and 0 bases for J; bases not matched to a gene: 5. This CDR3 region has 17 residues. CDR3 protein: CASSLTPGQGVNTEAFF. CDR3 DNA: TGTGCCAGCAGTTTAACTCCGGGACAGGGGGTGAACACTGAAGCTTTCTTT.

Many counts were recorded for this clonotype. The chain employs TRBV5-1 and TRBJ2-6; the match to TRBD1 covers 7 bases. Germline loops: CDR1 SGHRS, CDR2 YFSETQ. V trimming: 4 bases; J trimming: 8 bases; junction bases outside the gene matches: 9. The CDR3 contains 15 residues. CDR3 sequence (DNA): TGCGCCAGCAGCAGGGACAGTGGGGTAACCAACGTCCTGACTTTC. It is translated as CASSRDSGVTNVLTF.

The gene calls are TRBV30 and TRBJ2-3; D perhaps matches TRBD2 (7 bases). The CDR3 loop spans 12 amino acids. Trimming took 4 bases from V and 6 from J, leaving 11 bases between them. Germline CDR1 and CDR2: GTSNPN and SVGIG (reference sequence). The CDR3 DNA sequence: TGTGCCTGGACCAGGGGAGGGGATACGCAGTATTTT. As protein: CAWTRGGDTQYF.

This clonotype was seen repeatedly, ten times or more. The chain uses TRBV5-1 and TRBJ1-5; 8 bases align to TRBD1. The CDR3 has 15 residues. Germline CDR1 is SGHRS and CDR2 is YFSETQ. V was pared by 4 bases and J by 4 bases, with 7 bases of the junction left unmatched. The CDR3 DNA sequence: TGCGCCAGCAGCCTTGACAGGGGTTCGAATCAGCCCCAGCATTTT. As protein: CASSLDRGSNQPQHF.

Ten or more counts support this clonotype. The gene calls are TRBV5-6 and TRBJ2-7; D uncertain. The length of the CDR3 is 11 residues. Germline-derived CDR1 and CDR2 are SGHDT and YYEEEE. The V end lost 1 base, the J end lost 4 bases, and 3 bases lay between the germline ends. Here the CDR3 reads CASSLRYEQYF. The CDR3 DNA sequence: TGTGCCAGCAGCTTGCGGTACGAGCAGTACTTC.

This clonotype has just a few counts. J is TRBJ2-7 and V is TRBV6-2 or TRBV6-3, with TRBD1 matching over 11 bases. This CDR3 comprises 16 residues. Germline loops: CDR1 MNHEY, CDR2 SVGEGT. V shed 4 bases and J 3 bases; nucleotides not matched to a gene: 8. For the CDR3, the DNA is TGTGCCAGCAGTTCCCTCCCCGGGACAGGGGGCTACGAGCAGTACTTC. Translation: CASSSLPGTGGYEQYF.

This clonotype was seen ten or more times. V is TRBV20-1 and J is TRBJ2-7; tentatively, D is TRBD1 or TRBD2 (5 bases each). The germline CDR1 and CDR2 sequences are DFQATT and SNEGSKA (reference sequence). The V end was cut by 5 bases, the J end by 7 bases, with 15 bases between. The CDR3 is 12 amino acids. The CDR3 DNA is TGCAGTGCTCCGAAGACGGGACCGGAGCAGTACTTC. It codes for CSAPKTGPEQYF.

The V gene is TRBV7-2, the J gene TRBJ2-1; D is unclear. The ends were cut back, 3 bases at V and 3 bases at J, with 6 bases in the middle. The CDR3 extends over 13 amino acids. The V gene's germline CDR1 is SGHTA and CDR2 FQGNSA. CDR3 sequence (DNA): TGTGCCAGCAGCTTCCCTATCTACAATGAGCAGTTCTTC. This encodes CASSFPIYNEQFF.

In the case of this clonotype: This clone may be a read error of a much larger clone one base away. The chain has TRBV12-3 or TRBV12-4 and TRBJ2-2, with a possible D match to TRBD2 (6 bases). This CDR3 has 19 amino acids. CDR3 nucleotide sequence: TGTACCAGCAGTGCGGGAAAAACTGTGGGTTTCGCGAACACCGGGGAGCTGTTTTTT. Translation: CTSSAGKTVGFANTGELFF.